Below, 21 T cell receptor beta chains from the same sample are listed, as sequenced in a study of chronic HIV infection and antiretroviral therapy. TCRdb re-called the 5' RACE reads through MiXCR, storing one row per CDR3 protein. In the table there are 30,000 to 35,000 distinct CDR3 sequences, around 9% of which are singletons. The specimen was peripheral blood. All receptors derive from an adult who had HIV and had not received antiretroviral therapy, or was an uninfected healthy control (not recorded which).

There are many counts of this clonotype. The chain carries TRBV12-3 or TRBV12-4 and TRBJ1-1; D may be TRBD1 (6 bases). Trimming took 2 bases from V and 0 from J, leaving 7 bases between them. The CDR3 sequence is 14 residues long. CDR3 protein: CASSLTGLNTEAFF. The CDR3 DNA sequence: TGTGCCAGCAGTTTAACAGGGCTGAACACTGAAGCTTTCTTT.

This clonotype has ten or more counts. V gene TRBV20-1 combines with J gene TRBJ1-2, with D possibly being TRBD1 (5 bases). Germline lookup yields CDR1 DFQATT and CDR2 SNEGSKA (reference sequence). The CDR3 extends over 16 amino acids. V gave up 5 bases and J gave up 6 bases, with 25 bases separating them. DNA for the CDR3: TGCAGTGCTCTCACGGGACCGACGATGAGTATGCATGGCTACACCTTC. This translates into CSALTGPTMSMHGYTF.

The table lists this clonotype with many counts. The gene calls are TRBV24-1 and TRBJ2-5; D gene uncertain. Trimming left V 2 bases short and J 2 bases short, with 11 bases between. Germline V gene sequence: CDR1 KGHDR, CDR2 SFDVKD. The CDR3 runs 15 residues. Here the CDR3 reads CATSDYLGWQETQYF. CDR3 sequence (DNA): TGTGCCACCAGTGATTATCTGGGGTGGCAAGAGACCCAGTACTTC.

Many counts were recorded for this clonotype. The V call is TRBV29-1, the J call TRBJ2-1; TRBD1 is a possible D gene (6 bases). V shed 5 bases and J shed 12 bases, with 14 bases lying between them. This CDR3 comprises 11 residues. Germline V gene sequence: CDR1 SQVTM, CDR2 ANQGSEA. Here the CDR3 reads CSVPSGEGQFF. CDR3 DNA sequence: TGCAGCGTTCCATCAGGGGAAGGGCAGTTCTTC.

This clonotype was seen at least ten times. The V gene is TRBV4-1, the J gene TRBJ2-1, with a weak D call TRBD2 (6 bases). The V gene lost 4 bases and the J gene lost 5 bases, with 12 bases spanning the gap. The CDR3 is 14 residues long. Germline CDR1 and CDR2: MGHRA and YSYEKL. The DNA of the CDR3 is TGCGCCAGCAGCCGGGCGGGACCGAACAATGAGCAGTTCTTC. Translating it yields CASSRAGPNNEQFF.

This clonotype came up many times. The CDR3 coding sequence is TGTGCCACCAGCAGAGATAGGACTAGCGGAGCTGAGACCCAGTACTTC. Encoded protein: CATSRDRTSGAETQYF. V gene TRBV15 combines with J gene TRBJ2-5; 10 nucleotides line up with TRBD2. The CDR3 consists of 16 residues. J was trimmed by 5 bases and V by 0 bases; bases with no gene match: 6. The germline V gene has CDR1 LNHNV and CDR2 YYDKDF (reference sequence).

Ten or more counts support this clonotype. The V and J genes are TRBV4-1 and TRBJ1-1; D ambiguous. Per the germline V gene, CDR1 is MGHRA and CDR2 is YSYEKL. The CDR3 runs to 14 residues. V was clipped by 3 bases and J by 0 bases, with 8 bases between them. The CDR3 sequence: CASSQPTLNTEAFF. In nucleotides, the CDR3 is TGCGCCAGCAGCCAGCCGACATTGAACACTGAAGCTTTCTTT.

This clonotype was seen many times. The chain is built from TRBV5-1 and TRBJ2-3, with no clear D. This CDR3 has 16 residues. Germline CDR1 SGHRS, CDR2 YFSETQ. V lost 0 bases to trimming and J lost 2 bases, with 13 bases between them. As DNA, the CDR3 is TGCGCCAGCAGCTTGGGATGGTGGGCCTACACAGATACGCAGTATTTT. Its translation: CASSLGWWAYTDTQYF.

This clonotype was detected ten times or more. The chain links TRBV9 to TRBJ2-5; D perhaps matches TRBD2 (6 bases). The CDR3 has 16 residues. The germline CDR1 and CDR2 sequences are SGDLS and YYNGEE. The germline V and J ends were trimmed by 4 bases and 2 bases, with 18 bases remaining between them. The chain's CDR3 is CASSRFLSGPQETQYF. DNA for the CDR3: TGTGCCAGCAGCCGATTCCTTAGCGGTCCTCAAGAGACCCAGTACTTC.

The CDR3 sequence: CASSFGTAYGYTF. CDR3 nucleotide sequence: TGTGCCAGCAGTTTCGGGACTGCTTATGGCTACACCTTC. V gene TRBV6-5 combines with J gene TRBJ1-2, with D tentatively TRBD1 (5 bases). Germline CDR1 and CDR2: MNHEY and SVGAGI. Trimming left V 4 bases short and J 5 bases short, with 11 bases between. CDR3 size: 13 residues.

This clonotype is labeled medium-sized. The V call is TRBV12-3 or TRBV12-4, the J call TRBJ2-3, with D perhaps being TRBD1 or TRBD2 (6 bases each). The CDR3 is 17 amino acids. V shed 1 base and J shed 4 bases, with 18 bases lying between them. The CDR3 here is CASSLGRGTEGADTQYF. The CDR3 DNA follows: TGTGCCAGCAGTTTAGGTCGCGGGACTGAGGGGGCAGATACGCAGTATTTT.

The table lists this clonotype with a few counts. The V call is TRBV29-1, the J call TRBJ1-4; 8 bases fit TRBD1. V trimming: 7 bases; J trimming: 8 bases; junction bases outside the gene matches: 6. CDR1 and CDR2 (germline): SQVTM, ANQGSEA. This CDR3 contains 12 residues. This CDR3 is CSGGQELEKLFF. The CDR3 DNA reads as TGCAGCGGGGGACAGGAATTGGAAAAACTGTTTTTT.

The sample holds many counts of this clonotype. The V and J genes are TRBV7-9 and TRBJ1-2; possible D gene TRBD1, 6 bases. Per germline, CDR1 SEHNR and CDR2 FQNEAQ (reference sequence). CDR3 length: 12 amino acids. The V gene lost 4 bases and the J gene lost 8 bases, with 11 bases spanning the gap. The CDR3 DNA reads TGTGCCAGCAGCTCAGGGGAGCGGGGCTACACCTTC. Its protein is CASSSGERGYTF.

This clonotype was observed a few times. The chain joins TRBV6-2 or TRBV6-3 to TRBJ2-3; D remains ambiguous. V lost 0 bases and J 5 bases, leaving 9 bases between the germline ends. CDR1 and CDR2 (germline): MNHEY, SVGEGT. This CDR3 region has 14 residues. DNA for the CDR3: TGTGCCAGCAGTTACTCGATTCTTCTAGATACGCAGTATTTT. Its protein is CASSYSILLDTQYF.

This clonotype was picked up many times. The chain is built from TRBV29-1 and TRBJ2-1; maybe TRBD2 (5 bases). The CDR3 is made up of 15 amino acids. CDR1 SQVTM and CDR2 ANQGSEA come from the germline V gene. Trimming cost V 7 bases and J 0 bases, with 16 bases left between them. The CDR3 DNA follows: TGCAGCGCTTTACCCGGGGAAAACTCCTACAATGAGCAGTTCTTC. Amino acids: CSALPGENSYNEQFF.

The CDR3 here is CASSYLDLNTEAFF. The CDR3 DNA reads as TGTGCCAGCAGTTACTTGGATTTGAACACTGAAGCTTTCTTT. The chain recombines TRBV6-2 or TRBV6-3 with TRBJ1-1; the D is unclear. This CDR3 comprises 14 residues. Germline V gives CDR1 MNHEY, CDR2 SVGEGT. The V end lost 1 base, the J end lost 0 bases, and 6 bases lay between the germline ends.

V is TRBV7-9 and J is TRBJ2-2, with D possibly TRBD2 on 5 matching bases. V gave up 7 bases and J gave up 3 bases, with 9 bases separating them. The CDR3 loop spans 13 amino acids. CDR1 and CDR2 (germline): SEHNR, FQNEAQ (reference sequence). Here the CDR3 reads CASNPGDTGELFF. CDR3 DNA: TGTGCCAGCAATCCCGGGGACACCGGGGAGCTGTTTTTT.

The chain carries TRBV5-4 and TRBJ2-5; D is unclear. The CDR3 extends over 12 amino acids. Per germline, CDR1 SGHNT and CDR2 YYREEE (reference sequence). The V and J ends lost 4 bases and 2 bases respectively, with 6 bases between them. The DNA for the CDR3 is TGTGCCAGCAGCGTACCACAAGAGACCCAGTACTTC. Amino acid sequence: CASSVPQETQYF.

Only a few counts were recorded for this clonotype. The rearrangement joins TRBV9 to TRBJ2-7, with D perhaps TRBD1 or TRBD2 (5 bases each). CDR3 length equals 14 residues. The germline V gene encodes CDR1 SGDLS and CDR2 YYNGEE. The V gene lost 3 bases and the J gene lost 2 bases, with 12 bases spanning the gap. CDR3 DNA: TGTGCCAGCAGCGCCGGGGCTAAAGCCTACGAGCAGTACTTC. Amino acid sequence: CASSAGAKAYEQYF. Full variable domain (missing parts from reference TRBV9 and TRBJ2-7): DSGVTQTPKHLITATGQRVTLRCSPRSGDLSVYWYQQSLDQGLQFLIQYYNGEERAKGNILERFSAQQFPDLHSELNLSSLELGDSALYFCASSAGAKAYEQYFGPGTRLTVT.

V and J are TRBV9 and TRBJ2-3, with 10 bases identical to TRBD1. This CDR3 has 16 residues. The junction had 6 bases not matched to a gene; V was cut back by 2 bases and J by 3 bases. The germline CDR1 and CDR2 sequences are SGDLS and YYNGEE. The CDR3 is CASSVAGQGGTDTQYF. The CDR3 DNA reads as TGTGCCAGCAGCGTGGCCGGACAGGGGGGAACAGATACGCAGTATTTT.

At least ten counts were recorded for this clonotype. This rearrangement joins TRBV29-1 to TRBJ2-5; D possibly corresponds to TRBD1 (7 bases). This CDR3 has 12 amino acids. Germline V lookup: CDR1 SQVTM, CDR2 ANQGSEA. V lost 1 base and J 7 bases, leaving 10 bases between the germline ends. CDR3 in amino acids: CSVEGQGGTQYF. CDR3 bases: TGCAGCGTTGAAGGGCAGGGGGGGACCCAGTACTTC. Full variable domain (remainder filled in from reference TRBV29-1 and TRBJ2-5): SAVISQKPSRDICQRGTSLTIQCQVDSQVTMMFWYRQQPGQSLTLIATANQGSEATYESGFVIDKFPISRPNLTFSTLTVSNMSPEDSSIYLCSVEGQGGTQYFGPGTRLLVL.